This T cell receptor (beta chain) was observed in a study of blood T cell repertoires in COVID-19. At the level of the study: COVID-19 samples collected from the United States, Italy and Spain covered acute and convalescent phases. The analysed material was cDNA or gDNA that came from T cells, B-cell-depleted T cells, or PBMCs.

Per the study methods: Estimated nucleated cell counts came from reference gene primer amplification. Repertoires were generated with immunoSEQ multiplex PCR, while TCRdb's copy carries only in-frame clones and drops some. That table supplies the V and J calls and clone size; D and trimming were determined from the DNA. The data contain approximately 90,000 clones, roughly 87% of them singletons. The germline CDR1 and CDR2 sequences are SGHTA and FQGNSA. There are 14 residues in the CDR3. Trimming shortened V by 8 bases and J by 7 bases, and 15 bases separated the two germline ends. The material sequenced was peripheral blood. This chain links TRBV7-2 with TRBJ1-6, with D perhaps TRBD1 (6 bases). The clonotype originates from a man in his 60s with acute or convalescent COVID-19. The CDR3 DNA is TGTGCCAGCGGGCAGGGGTCGGCGAATTCACCCCTCCACTTT. Protein sequence: CASGQGSANSPLHF. Full variable domain (rest looked up from reference TRBV7-2 and TRBJ1-6): GAGVSQSPSNKVTEKGKDVELRCDPISGHTALYWYRQSLGQGLEFLIYFQGNSAPDKSGLPSDRFSAERTGGSVSTLTIQRTQQEDSAVYLCASGQGSANSPLHFGNGTRLTVT.